The 23 T cell receptor beta chains below come from one sample, sequenced in a study of shared clonotypes between healthy human individuals. The assay was immunoSEQ multiplex PCR, and TCRdb's table has in-frame clones only and misses some. The sample lists 600,000 to 750,000 clones; about two thirds were seen once. The sequenced material came from memory CD4+ T cells sorted from blood. Regarding subset: CD45RA-negative fraction. Source of these receptors: a woman aged 30 to 39 in good health.

This clone came up a few times. The chain is built from TRBV7-9 and TRBJ2-3, with TRBD2 matching 7 bases. CDR3 length: 16 amino acids. The trim removed 4 bases at V and 2 bases at J, leaving 9 bases unmatched. From germline, CDR1 is SEHNR and CDR2 FQNEAQ (reference sequence). CDR3 DNA: TGTGCCAGCAGCTATGGACTAGTTTTTAACACAGATACGCAGTATTTT. Its protein product is CASSYGLVFNTDTQYF.

A few counts support this clone. One end of the junction does not line up with germline, which may come from a read error. This chain joins TRBV6-5 and TRBJ2-7; tentatively, D is TRBD1 (6 bases). This CDR3 comprises 15 residues. Germline CDR1 reads MNHEY; CDR2 reads SVGAGI. In DNA form, the CDR3 reads TGTGCCAGCAGTGCCACAGACAGGCCGCCTACGAGCAGTGACTTC. This translates into CASSATDRPPTSSDF.

This clone was recorded a few times. The chain carries TRBV27 and TRBJ1-2; 9 bases match TRBD1. The CDR3 covers 14 residues. The junction had 6 bases not matched to a gene; V was cut back by 5 bases and J by 5 bases. In germline, CDR1 is MNHEY, CDR2 SMNVEV (reference sequence). The CDR3 here is CASSPGDRAYGYTF. CDR3 coding DNA: TGTGCCAGCAGTCCCGGGGACAGGGCGTATGGCTACACCTTC.

The CDR3 DNA is TGTGCCAGCAGCAAAGCAGCGGGAGAGACCCAGTACTTC. Its translation: CASSKAAGETQYF. The chain has TRBV7-8 and TRBJ2-5, with a possible D match to TRBD2 (6 bases). This CDR3 spans 13 amino acids. The V gene's germline CDR1 is SGHVS and CDR2 FQNEAQ. V dropped 5 bases and J dropped 4 bases, with 11 bases sitting between them.

The table lists this clone with many counts. The V gene is TRBV28, the J gene TRBJ1-2, with D hard to call. With 5 bases removed from V and 2 bases from J, the gap between germline ends came to 15 bases. Germline V gives CDR1 MDHEN, CDR2 SYDVKM. The CDR3 length is 15 residues. The CDR3 nucleotides read TGTGCCAGCAGTCTAACCCCGCAAGTCAACTATGGCTACACCTTC. This sequence encodes CASSLTPQVNYGYTF.

The chain is built from TRBV7-9 and TRBJ2-1; 10 bases match TRBD2. The junction had 4 bases not matched to a gene; V was cut back by 5 bases and J by 6 bases. CDR1 is SEHNR and CDR2 is FQNEAQ in the germline V gene (reference sequence). The CDR3 has 14 residues. CDR3 protein: CASSASGSPNEQFF. In DNA, the CDR3 is TGTGCCAGCAGCGCTAGCGGGAGTCCCAATGAGCAGTTCTTC.

The chain is built from TRBV30 and TRBJ1-1; 7 nucleotides align to TRBD1. Per germline, CDR1 GTSNPN and CDR2 SVGIG (reference sequence). CDR3 length equals 13 residues. V lost 8 bases, J lost 1 base, and 7 bases stayed unmatched. Written as DNA, the CDR3 is TGTGCCCAAAGGGGGCCCAGGAACACTGAAGCTTTCTTT. This sequence encodes CAQRGPRNTEAFF. Full variable domain (remainder filled in from reference TRBV30 and TRBJ1-1): SQTIHQWPATLVQPVGSPLSLECTVEGTSNPNLYWYRQAAGRGLQLLFYSVGIGQISSEVPQNLSASRPQDRQFILSSKKLLLSDSGFYLCAQRGPRNTEAFFGQGTRLTVV.

The J gene is TRBJ1-2, the V gene TRBV2; possibly TRBD1 for D (6 bases). Germline V gene data show CDR1 as SNHLY and CDR2 as FYNNEI. V lost 4 bases and J lost 3, with 12 bases in between. CDR3 size: 14 residues. The CDR3 coding sequence is TGTGCCAGCAGTGTGGCGGGGGCCTACTATGGCTACACCTTC. Residues: CASSVAGAYYGYTF.

This chain joins TRBV7-2 and TRBJ2-7, with TRBD2 matching 9 bases. Trimming removed 1 base from V and 4 bases from J; junction bases left unmatched: 8. Per the germline V gene, CDR1 is SGHTA and CDR2 is FQGNSA. The CDR3 sequence is 16 residues long. This CDR3 reads CASSLDVREGRYEQYF. The CDR3 DNA reads TGTGCCAGCAGCTTAGACGTGCGGGAGGGCCGGTACGAGCAGTACTTC.

The J gene is TRBJ2-5, the V gene TRBV7-9; the match to TRBD1 covers 11 bases. This CDR3 comprises 17 residues. Per the germline V gene, CDR1 is SEHNR and CDR2 is FQNEAQ (reference sequence). Trimming took 4 bases from V and 5 from J; bases not matched to a gene: 12. CDR3 sequence reads: CASSWAEGTGGWETQYF. CDR3 nucleotides: TGTGCCAGCAGCTGGGCCGAAGGGACAGGGGGTTGGGAGACCCAGTACTTC.

The rearrangement uses TRBV29-1 and TRBJ2-1; 7 bases match TRBD1. From germline, CDR1 is SQVTM and CDR2 ANQGSEA. This CDR3 has 13 amino acids. Losses at the gene ends were 5 bases for V and 2 bases for J; bases not matched to a gene: 3. Here the CDR3 DNA reads TGCAGCGTTTCTGGACAGGCCTACAATGAGCAGTTCTTC. Protein product: CSVSGQAYNEQFF.

This chain uses TRBV6-1 with TRBJ1-5; weak D call: TRBD1 (5 bases). The germline V and J ends were trimmed by 1 base and 5 bases, with 15 bases remaining between them. Per the germline V gene, CDR1 is MNHNS and CDR2 is SASEGT. The length of the CDR3 is 16 residues. The CDR3 spells CASSEGVGQGHQPQHF. For the CDR3, the DNA is TGTGCCAGCAGTGAAGGGGTCGGGCAGGGACATCAGCCCCAGCATTTT.

This clone has just a few counts. The chain joins TRBV5-1 to TRBJ1-1, with TRBD1 matching 9 bases. The J segment lost 4 bases and the V segment lost 3 bases, leaving 4 bases of the junction unmatched. Germline loops: CDR1 SGHRS, CDR2 YFSETQ. The CDR3 is made up of 14 amino acids. The chain's CDR3 is CASSWTGEGTEAFF. CDR3 bases: TGCGCCAGCAGCTGGACAGGGGAGGGCACTGAAGCTTTCTTT.

The chain couples TRBV5-1 to TRBJ2-7; possible D gene TRBD1, 7 bases. The CDR3 is 13 amino acids. The germline V gene encodes CDR1 SGHRS and CDR2 YFSETQ. The V and J ends lost 6 bases and 0 bases respectively, with 10 bases between them. CDR3 in DNA: TGCGCCAGCAACCAGGGGGGCTCCTACGAGCAGTACTTC. Translation: CASNQGGSYEQYF.

The J gene is TRBJ1-2, the V gene TRBV28; TRBD1 might be the D (6 bases). The CDR3 spans 16 residues. Germline CDR1 and CDR2: MDHEN and SYDVKM. The germline V and J ends were trimmed by 6 bases and 8 bases, with 25 bases remaining between them. DNA for the CDR3: TGTGCCAGCAGGGGAACAGACAGGCCAACCCAGGGGGGCTACACCTTC. Amino acids: CASRGTDRPTQGGYTF.

The rearrangement joins TRBV2 to TRBJ2-1; D not certain. This CDR3 has 13 residues. The V and J ends lost 3 bases and 12 bases respectively, with 15 bases between them. CDR1 SNHLY and CDR2 FYNNEI come from the germline V gene. The CDR3 DNA is TGTGCCAGCAGTGAGGAGAGGTGGCAACGGCAGTTCTTC. Protein product: CASSEERWQRQFF.

J is TRBJ2-2 and V is TRBV2; 10 bases align to TRBD2. Germline CDR1 reads SNHLY; CDR2 reads FYNNEI. Trimming removed 8 bases from V and 5 bases from J; junction bases left unmatched: 8. The CDR3 covers 15 residues. In nucleotides, the CDR3 is TGTGCCAGCGAGCCCTTGACTAGCGGGACCGGGGAGCTGTTTTTT. Translating gives CASEPLTSGTGELFF.

The genes are TRBV7-9 and TRBJ2-7, with TRBD2 matching 10 bases. Germline values: CDR1 SEHNR, CDR2 FQNEAQ (reference sequence). The junction had 3 bases not matched to a gene; V was cut back by 3 bases and J by 1 base. The CDR3 length is 15 residues. CDR3 coding DNA: TGTGCCAGCAGCTTCGGACTAGCGGTTTCCTACGAGCAGTACTTC. Its protein product is CASSFGLAVSYEQYF.

The chain employs TRBV19 and TRBJ1-2; no firm D call. The germline gives CDR1 LNHDA, CDR2 SQIVND (reference sequence). V was shortened by 7 bases and J by 0 bases, with 15 bases between the two germline ends. The CDR3 is made up of 15 amino acids. DNA for the CDR3: TGTGCCAGTAATCGACCTGAGGGTGCTAACTATGGCTACACCTTC. Residues: CASNRPEGANYGYTF.

This clone was detected many times. The chain has TRBV2 and TRBJ2-5, with 9 bases aligning to TRBD1. Germline V gene data show CDR1 as SNHLY and CDR2 as FYNNEI. The V segment lost 8 bases and the J segment 5 bases; nucleotides outside the gene matches: 6. The length of the CDR3 is 13 residues. CDR3 DNA sequence: TGTGCCAGCGGGGGACAGGGAGGGGAGACCCAGTACTTC. This encodes CASGGQGGETQYF.

A note on this clone: Other DNA variants within this sample encode the same CDR3. The chain is built from TRBV28 and TRBJ1-3; D not certain. This CDR3 contains 12 residues. The germline gives CDR1 MDHEN, CDR2 SYDVKM. Between the trimmed V and J ends, which lost 2 bases and 2 bases, there was a span of 1 base. The CDR3 loop reads CASSLAGNTIYF. The CDR3, as DNA: TGTGCCAGCAGTTTAGCTGGAAACACCATATATTTT.

This rearrangement joins TRBV27 to TRBJ2-7; 12 positions match TRBD2. J was trimmed by 2 bases and V by 10 bases; bases with no gene match: 9. CDR3 length: 15 residues. CDR1 is MNHEY, CDR2 SMNVEV, per germline (reference sequence). CDR3: CATKGGLAGTYEQYF. DNA of the CDR3: TGTGCCACCAAGGGGGGACTAGCGGGCACCTACGAGCAGTACTTC.

This clone has a handful of counts. The V gene is TRBV28, the J gene TRBJ2-6, with unresolved D. Germline-derived CDR1 and CDR2 are MDHEN and SYDVKM. This CDR3 contains 17 residues. The V end lost 2 bases, the J end lost 0 bases, and 11 bases lay between the germline ends. CDR3 coding DNA: TGTGCCAGCAGTTTAGCCGGTTCAGACTCTGGGGCCAACGTCCTGACTTTC. Amino acid sequence: CASSLAGSDSGANVLTF.